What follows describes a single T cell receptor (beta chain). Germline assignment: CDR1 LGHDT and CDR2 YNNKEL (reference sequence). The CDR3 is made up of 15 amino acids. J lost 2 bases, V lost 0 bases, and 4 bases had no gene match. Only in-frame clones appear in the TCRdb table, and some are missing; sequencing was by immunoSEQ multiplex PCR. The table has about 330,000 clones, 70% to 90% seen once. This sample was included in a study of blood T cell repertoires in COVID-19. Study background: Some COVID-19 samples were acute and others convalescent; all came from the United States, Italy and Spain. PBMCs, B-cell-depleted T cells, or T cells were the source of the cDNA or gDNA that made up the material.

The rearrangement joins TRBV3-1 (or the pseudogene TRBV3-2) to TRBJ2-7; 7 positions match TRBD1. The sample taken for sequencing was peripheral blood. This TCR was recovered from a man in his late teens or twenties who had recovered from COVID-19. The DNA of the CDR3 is TGTGCCAGCAGCCAAGAGGGGACAGCAACCTACGAGCAGTACTTC. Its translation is CASSQEGTATYEQYF.